This T cell receptor beta chain was observed in a study of T-cell reconstitution after alpha-beta-depleted transplantation in children (dated by TCRdb to the mid-2010s). About the study as a whole: Using TCR repertoire profiling, the study quantitatively followed how T-cell immune reconstitution unfolded in children after TCRalphabeta/CD19-depleted allogeneic hematopoietic cell transplantation.

With respect to this clonotype: The target of this receptor is not known. Qualities for individual bases were not recorded, and no much larger clone is one base off.

The sample's treatment or condition label, decoded: allogeneic hematopoietic cell transplantation with graft depleted of TCRalphabeta T cells and CD19 B cells. The transplant recipients were children given TCRalphabeta/CD19-depleted allogeneic hematopoietic cell grafts. Results the study describes overall, beyond this receptor: The apparently early alphabetaT-cell count recovery about two months after transplant was reportedly dependent on only several hundred rapidly expanded clones derived from non-depleted graft cells. Hyperexpanded clone frequencies declined over subsequent months; after one year, T-cell counts and TCRbeta diversity were mostly attributed to newly produced T cells. The high TCRbeta diversity at day 60 in some patients was ascribed to recipient T cells and intrathymic progenitors that had survived conditioning.

The library was built by means of PCR. Sequencing instrument: Illumina HiSeq 2500. TCR library preparation used molecular barcoding, with unique molecular identifiers applied to normalize quantification of the TCRbeta repertoire. Using fastp at Q25 and MiXCR, TCRdb reprocessed the public reads and kept productive beta chains. When rows share a CDR3 protein, they turn into one entry using the most common DNA and genes. In all, the sample holds around 700,000 distinct CDR3 sequences, and roughly 13% of those were seen once. The top ten clonotypes cover 0.75% to 0.85% of the sample. At the junction V is shortened by 4 bases and J by 1 base; bases outside the gene matches: 11. From the cysteine up to the phenylalanine, the CDR3 has a length of 17 residues. Only CDR3 DNA remains: 51 bases, in frame from the first base. Based on the germline V gene, the CDR1 and CDR2 sequences are SGHDT and YYEEEE.

In this chain, TRBV5-6 is recombined with TRBJ2-3; 8 bases in the middle match TRBD2. The source is a girl aged 2-10 years with congenital amegakaryocytic thrombocytopenia, due to receive a stem cell transplant. The material was PBMCs, obtained before TCRalphabeta/CD19-depleted stem cell transplant. DNA sequence: TGTGCCAGCAGCCCTCTCGCACTAGCGGTGGGCACAGATACGCAGTATTTT. The encoded protein is CASSPLALAVGTDTQYF.